These T cell receptor beta chains were read from a single sample in a study of blood T cell repertoires in COVID-19. Assay: immunoSEQ multiplex PCR; the TCRdb copy retains only in-frame clones and omits some. Of about 120,000 clones listed, more than 75% are singletons. Material for sequencing was peripheral blood. These receptors originate from a woman aged 65 to 85 with acute or convalescent COVID-19. CDR3s include the opening cysteine and the closing phenylalanine or tryptophan. Fields, in order: V gene, J gene, clone size, D gene, CDR3 DNA, CDR3 protein. D genes are given only for firm matches. A clone size is listed for some rows: how often the clone was seen (once, few, many), or a class if it is expanded.

TRBV6-5	TRBJ1-2	NA	NA	TGTGCCAGCAGTTACTCGACAGTGGCCCCCTATGGCTACACCTTC	CASSYSTVAPYGYTF
TRBV7-7	TRBJ2-7	NA	NA	TGTGCCAGCAGCTTAGACAGGGTCAACGAGCAGTACTTC	CASSLDRVNEQYF
TRBV28	TRBJ2-2	NA	TRBD1	TGTGCCAGCACCCTCGGACAGGGGAGATGGGAGCTGTTTTTT	CASTLGQGRWELFF
TRBV5-4	TRBJ1-6	NA	TRBD1	TGTGCCAGCAGCTTGGGGGGACAGGGTAATTCACCCCTCCACTTT	CASSLGGQGNSPLHF
TRBV6-5	TRBJ1-1	NA	NA	TGTGCCAGCAGTTACTCGAACAGCCTCACTGAAGCTTTCTTT	CASSYSNSLTEAFF
TRBV2	TRBJ2-1	NA	TRBD1	TGTGCCAGCAGGCCGGGACAGGGAGTAGGCGGGTCCTACAATGAGCAGTTCTTC	CASRPGQGVGGSYNEQFF
TRBV6-1	TRBJ1-2	NA	TRBD1	TGTGCCAGCAGTGAAGGGACAGGTCGGTATGGCTACACCTTC	CASSEGTGRYGYTF
TRBV13	TRBJ1-2	NA	TRBD1	TGTGCCAGCAGCTCCCGGGACAGGGGGGAGGGCTACACCTTC	CASSSRDRGEGYTF
TRBV28	TRBJ1-4	NA	NA	TGTGCCAGCAGTCCCGGTGTCGGGGCAACTAATGAAAAACTGTTTTTT	CASSPGVGATNEKLFF
TRBV12-3/TRBV12-4	TRBJ1-4	NA	NA	TGTGCCAGCAGTGGGAGGCACCGTGAAAAACTGTTTTTT	CASSGRHREKLFF
TRBV19	TRBJ2-3	few	TRBD2	TGTGCCAGTAGTATAGTCCTAGCGGGGCAAGATACGCAGTATTTT	CASSIVLAGQDTQYF
TRBV2	TRBJ1-2	NA	TRBD1	TGTGCCAGCACGTTACAGGGGAACTATGGCTACACCTTC	CASTLQGNYGYTF
TRBV9	TRBJ2-7	NA	TRBD2	TGTGCCAGCAGCATAGGACTAGCGGGGAAGTCCTACGAGCAGTACTTC	CASSIGLAGKSYEQYF
TRBV5-1	TRBJ1-2	NA	TRBD1	TGCGCCAGCAGCTTGGACGGGACAGGCTATGGCTACACCTTC	CASSLDGTGYGYTF
TRBV9	TRBJ2-5	NA	NA	TGTGCCAGCAGCGCGGACAACCAAGAGACCCAGTACTTC	CASSADNQETQYF
TRBV6-5	TRBJ2-7	NA	NA	TGTGCCAGCACCAGGGCAGACAGGTACTCCTACGAGCAGTACTTC	CASTRADRYSYEQYF
TRBV5-4	TRBJ2-1	NA	TRBD2	TGTGCCAGCACCCGGCAGACTGGCGGGGGTGAGCAGTTCTTC	CASTRQTGGGEQFF
TRBV5-1	TRBJ1-2	NA	TRBD1	TGCGCCAGCAGCTCCCCGGGACAGGGGACGACCGATGGCTACACCTTC	CASSSPGQGTTDGYTF
TRBV2	TRBJ1-3	once	NA	TGTGCCAGCACCTCAGGGGAGGGAAACACCATATATTTT	CASTSGEGNTIYF
TRBV4-1	TRBJ2-7	NA	TRBD1	TGCGCCAGCAGCCCCGGGACAGGGTTCAACGAGCAGTACTTC	CASSPGTGFNEQYF
TRBV6-5	TRBJ1-2	NA	TRBD1	TGTGCCAGCAGTTACCCCGGGACAGGGAGAAATGGCTACACCTTC	CASSYPGTGRNGYTF
TRBV28	TRBJ1-1	NA	TRBD1	TGTGCCAGCAGTCTACAGGGACAGCTGAACACTGAAGCTTTCTTT	CASSLQGQLNTEAFF
TRBV6-4	TRBJ1-1	once	NA	TGTGCCAGCAGCCGGGGAGACGCTGAAGCTTTCTTT	CASSRGDAEAFF
TRBV19	TRBJ1-1	NA	NA	TGTGCCAGTAGTGACCGGGAGGCTGAAGCTTTCTTT	CASSDREAEAFF
TRBV7-6	TRBJ1-5	NA	TRBD1	TGTGCCAGCAGCCCGGGGACAGTCAATCAGCCCCAGCATTTT	CASSPGTVNQPQHF
TRBV30	TRBJ1-1	NA	NA	TGTGCCTGGTCCCTCCCCAGGGCCTACAGAAACACTGAAGCTTTCTTT	CAWSLPRAYRNTEAFF
TRBV15	TRBJ2-3	NA	NA	TGTGCCACCAGCAGAGGCCAAGGGGCAGATACGCAGTATTTT	CATSRGQGADTQYF
TRBV18	TRBJ1-2	NA	TRBD1	TGTGCCAGCTCACCCCGGACAGGGGATTACGGAGGCTACACCTTC	CASSPRTGDYGGYTF
TRBV28	TRBJ2-1	NA	TRBD2	TGTGCCAGCAGTCCTCCGGGACTACTCAATGAGCAGTTCTTC	CASSPPGLLNEQFF